One T cell receptor (beta chain) is described in this entry. The data were obtained in a study of human T cells and chemical hapten exposure. The overall study: Skin of the upper inner arm, 2 cm by 2 cm, received 2% DPC for sensitization.

TCRdb re-derived calls from the RACE reads in MiXCR, one entry per CDR3 protein. The sample shows approximately 400,000 distinct CDR3 sequences, 4% to 5.5% of them seen only once. The time point is: patch test 1, 2 weeks after DPC sensitization. Regarding treatment: therapeutic diphenylcyclopropenone sensitization with weekly scalp DPC. The CDR3 is made up of 16 amino acids. V lost 8 bases and J lost 4; bases outside the gene matches: 13. This TCR was sampled from a woman aged 45-65 years with alopecia areata. Some clones in this sample may be carry-over from other donors' samples. The specimen was whole blood, collected in connection with sensitization to the hapten diphenylcyclopropenone (DPC). V usage is TRBV12-3 or TRBV12-4 and J usage is TRBJ2-3; 9 positions match TRBD2. CDR3 nucleotides: TGTGCCAGCTTCCTCCGAGCTAGCGGGACCCCAGATACGCAGTATTTT. It codes for CASFLRASGTPDTQYF.